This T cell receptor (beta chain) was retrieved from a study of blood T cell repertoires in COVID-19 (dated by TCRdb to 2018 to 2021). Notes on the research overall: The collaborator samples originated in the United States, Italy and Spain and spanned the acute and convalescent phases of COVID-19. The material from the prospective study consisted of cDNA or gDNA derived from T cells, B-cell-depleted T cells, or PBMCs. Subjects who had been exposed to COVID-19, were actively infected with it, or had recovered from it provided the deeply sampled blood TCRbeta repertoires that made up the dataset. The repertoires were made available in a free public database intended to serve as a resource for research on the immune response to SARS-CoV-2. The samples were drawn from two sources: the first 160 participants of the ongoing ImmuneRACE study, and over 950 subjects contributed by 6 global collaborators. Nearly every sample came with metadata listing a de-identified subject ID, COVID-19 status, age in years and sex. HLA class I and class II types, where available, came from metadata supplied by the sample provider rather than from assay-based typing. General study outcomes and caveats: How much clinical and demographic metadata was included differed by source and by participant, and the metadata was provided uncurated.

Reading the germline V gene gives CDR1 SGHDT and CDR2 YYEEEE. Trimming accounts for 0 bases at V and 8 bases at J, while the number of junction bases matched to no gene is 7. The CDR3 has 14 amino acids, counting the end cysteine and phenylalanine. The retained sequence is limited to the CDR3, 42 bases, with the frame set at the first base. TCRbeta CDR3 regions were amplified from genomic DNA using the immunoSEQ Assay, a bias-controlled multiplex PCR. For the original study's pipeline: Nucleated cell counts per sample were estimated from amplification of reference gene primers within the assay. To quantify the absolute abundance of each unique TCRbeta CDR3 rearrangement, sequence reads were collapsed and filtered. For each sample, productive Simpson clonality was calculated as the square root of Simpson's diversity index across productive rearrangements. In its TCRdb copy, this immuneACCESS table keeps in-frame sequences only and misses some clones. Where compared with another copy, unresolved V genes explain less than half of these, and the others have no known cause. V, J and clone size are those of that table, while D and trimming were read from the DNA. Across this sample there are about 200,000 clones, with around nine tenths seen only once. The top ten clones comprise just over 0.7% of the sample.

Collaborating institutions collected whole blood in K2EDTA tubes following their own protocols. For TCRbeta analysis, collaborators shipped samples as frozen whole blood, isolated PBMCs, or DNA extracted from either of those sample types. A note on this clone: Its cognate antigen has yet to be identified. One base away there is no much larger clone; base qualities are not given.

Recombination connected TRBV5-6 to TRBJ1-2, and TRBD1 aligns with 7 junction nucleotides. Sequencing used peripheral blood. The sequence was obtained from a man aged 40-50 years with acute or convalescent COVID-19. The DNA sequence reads TGTGCCAGCAGCTTGGTCAGGGGGGCGCGGGGCTACACCTTC. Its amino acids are CASSLVRGARGYTF.